The TCR beta chain under discussion was sequenced for a study of T cells in localized non-small cell lung cancer. Whole-study findings and limits: The study linked higher blood T cell density to longer overall survival. Sequencing, confined to only one tumor region, leaves heterogeneity possible. Median detection of top 100 tumor clones in adjacent lung was roughly 61 clones.

This table comes from immunoSEQ multiplex PCR, and its TCRdb copy is limited to in-frame clones, with some not included. The data contain more than 40,000 clones, 86% of them singletons. In regard to this clone: Its cognate antigen is unknown.

V was pared by 3 bases and J by 2 bases, with 13 bases between. This CDR3 is built from 15 residues. Looked up from germline, CDR1 is MDHEN and CDR2 is SYDVKM. This receptor was obtained from a man aged 40 to 75 with stage II lung adenocarcinoma. This material consisted of PBMCs, taken before any cancer treatment. J is TRBJ2-5 and V is TRBV28; D gene unclear. The CDR3 loop is CASSLGSGRQETQYF. DNA of the CDR3: TGTGCCAGCAGTTTGGGGTCCGGACGGCAAGAGACCCAGTACTTC.